Sequencing of this TCR beta chain was carried out in a study of STAT5B mutations in CD4+ large granular lymphocyte leukemia. At the level of the study: Healthy donors showed HLA-associated enrichment of the CDR3 'QG' motif.

Germline V gene lookup returns CDR1 MNHEY and CDR2 SMNVEV (reference sequence). Trimming took 6 bases from V and 4 from J, leaving 13 bases between them. The CDR3 has 14 amino acids. Here immunoSEQ multiplex PCR was the method, and the copy in TCRdb shows in-frame clones only, minus some. The sample lists 25,000 to 40,000 clones, around 74% occurring once. The rearrangement joins TRBV27 to TRBJ2-1; D is perhaps TRBD2 (5 bases). Sequencing input: CD4+ T cells from blood buffy coats. The source of this sequence is a human donor in good health. In DNA form, the CDR3 reads TGTGCCAGCAGACGCGGGTTTCGGTACAATGAGCAGTTCTTC. Protein product: CASRRGFRYNEQFF.